Each of the 5 T cell receptor beta chains below was sequenced from the same sample in a study of T cell repertoires in cytomegalovirus infection. TCRdb re-called the reads through MiXCR, storing one row per CDR3 protein. The sample holds fewer than 200,000 distinct CDR3 sequences, roughly an eighth seen once. The sample consisted of PBMCs. These receptors were collected from a human donor in good health (CMV status not recorded). Some clones in this sample may be carry-over from other donors' samples.

This clonotype was found many times. This rearrangement joins TRBV6-5 to TRBJ2-1, with D perhaps being TRBD1 or TRBD2 (5 bases each). Trimming stripped 6 bases from V and 7 bases from J, with 16 bases between. The V gene's germline CDR1 is MNHEY and CDR2 SVGAGI. This CDR3 comprises 14 residues. The CDR3 bases are TGTGCCAGCAGCCGCGTTGGGGGTCGTAATGAGCAGTTCTTC. Translating gives CASSRVGGRNEQFF.

In regard to this clonotype: This sequence may be a read error, since a much larger clone differs from it by one base. The rearrangement links TRBV9 to TRBJ1-5; 9 bases match TRBD1. This CDR3 has 16 residues. V trimming: 2 bases; J trimming: 0 bases; junction bases outside the gene matches: 3. Germline values: CDR1 SGDLS, CDR2 YYNGEE. For the CDR3, the DNA is TGTGCCAGCAGCGTCGGGACAGGGAATAGCAATCAGCCCCAGCATTTT. Translation gives CASSVGTGNSNQPQHF.

The chain combines TRBV5-6 with TRBJ2-5; 7 nucleotides agree with TRBD2. V lost 5 bases to trimming and J lost 3 bases; unmatched junction nucleotides: 7. CDR3 size: 14 residues. Germline CDR1 reads SGHDT; CDR2 reads YYEEEE. The CDR3 region is CASSLLALEETQYF. CDR3 DNA: TGTGCCAGCAGTCTACTAGCGCTAGAAGAGACCCAGTACTTC.

The CDR3: CASSSRLGDSNTEAFF. The DNA of the CDR3 is TGTGCCAGCAGTTCCCGATTGGGGGACTCGAACACTGAAGCTTTCTTT. This chain connects TRBV28 to TRBJ1-1; the D gene is possibly TRBD1 (5 bases). CDR1 is MDHEN and CDR2 is SYDVKM in the germline V gene. The CDR3 has 16 residues. The ends were cut back, 4 bases at V and 1 base at J, with 16 bases in the middle.

A few counts support this clonotype. In nucleotides, the CDR3 is TGTGCCAGCAGCATTAGTGGCAATGAGCAGTTCTTC. Translated: CASSISGNEQFF. The gene calls are TRBV5-4 and TRBJ2-1; D call uncertain. In germline, CDR1 is SGHNT, CDR2 YYREEE (reference sequence). Deletions cut 4 bases from V and 6 bases from J, with 8 bases between. CDR3 length equals 12 residues.